Listed here is a single T cell receptor (beta chain). Its cognate antigen is unknown. This may be a read error: a much more frequent sequence differs by one nucleotide. The data originate from a study of tumor and adjacent non-tumor tissue in lung cancer. Study conclusions and caveats: In normal lung, the top 100 clones were significantly more dominant than in tumor.

The library came from three nested PCR rounds adapted from ARM-PCR protocols. MiXCR, applied by TCRdb to the multiplex PCR reads, yields one record per CDR3 protein. Counted here are under 150,000 distinct CDR3 sequences, roughly 64% occurring once; the ten biggest clones make up around 13%. The CDR3 totals 15 residues. CDR1 is DFQATT, CDR2 SNEGSKA, per germline (reference sequence). This sample's RNA came from whole unsorted tissue. This receptor was identified in a man aged 30 to 45 with non-small cell lung cancer. Sequencing was done on a sample of lung tumor tissue. V usage is TRBV20-1 and J usage is TRBJ2-1; 8 positions match TRBD1. The DNA of the CDR3 is TGCATTGCCCTACCCGAGGACAGGGTACGCAATGAGCAGTTCTTC. This gives the protein CIALPEDRVRNEQFF.